This T cell receptor beta chain is from a study of blood T cell repertoires in COVID-19. Germline V gene lookup returns CDR1 MNHEY and CDR2 SVGAGI. V lost 3 bases and J 4 bases, leaving 6 bases between the germline ends. This CDR3 is 13 amino acids long. Some clones are missing from TCRdb's copy, which holds only in-frame ones; the method was immunoSEQ multiplex PCR. Among under 300,000 clones, 86% were seen once, and the ten largest hold roughly 4%. This chain links TRBV6-5 with TRBJ2-2; TRBD2 is a possible D gene (5 bases). The sequencing sample was made of peripheral blood. This clonotype was obtained from a man younger than 30 with active or convalescent COVID-19. The CDR3 sequence: CASSYGGTGELFF. CDR3 in DNA: TGTGCCAGCAGTTATGGAGGCACCGGGGAGCTGTTTTTT.